Below are 15 T cell receptor beta chains sequenced from a single sample in a study of T cells in localized non-small cell lung cancer. Assay used: immunoSEQ multiplex PCR; TCRdb lists only in-frame clones, some missing. Of approximately 30,000 clones listed, over 85% are singletons. The sample in question was peripheral blood, obtained before any cancer treatment. All receptors come from a woman aged 18 to 55 with stage I lung adenocarcinoma.

V is TRBV2 and J is TRBJ1-1; D might be TRBD1 (5 bases). CDR3 length: 13 residues. Trimming removed 5 bases at V and 1 base at J, with 8 bases between. The germline V gene has CDR1 SNHLY and CDR2 FYNNEI. The CDR3 sequence is CASSRTTNTEAFF. The CDR3 DNA is TGTGCCAGCAGTCGGACAACGAACACTGAAGCTTTCTTT.

The chain uses TRBV7-6 and TRBJ2-7; TRBD2 aligns across 12 bases. The CDR3 consists of 16 residues. Germline CDR1 SGHVS, CDR2 FNYEAQ. The V gene end was trimmed by 5 bases and the J gene end by 5 bases; junction bases not matched to a gene: 10. The CDR3 DNA is TGTGCCAGCAGCCTCCTCCTAGCGGGAGGGACCCACGAGCAGTACTTC. Translating it yields CASSLLLAGGTHEQYF.

The sample holds one count of this clone. The V call is TRBV11-3, the J call TRBJ2-7; tentative D call: TRBD2 (7 bases). Germline-derived CDR1 and CDR2 are SGHNT and YENEEA. The V gene lost 4 bases and the J gene lost 2 bases, with 15 bases spanning the gap. This CDR3 comprises 15 residues. CDR3: CASSSGASGAYEQYF. The DNA for the CDR3 is TGTGCCAGCAGCTCAGGGGCTAGCGGAGCCTACGAGCAGTACTTC.

The CDR3 region is CASSLGEGSKETQYF. The CDR3 DNA follows: TGCGCCAGCAGCCTAGGGGAGGGTTCCAAAGAGACCCAGTACTTC. The rearrangement links TRBV10-1 to TRBJ2-5, with 7 positions matching TRBD2. V was pared by 6 bases and J by 3 bases, with 10 bases of the junction left unmatched. The CDR3 is 15 amino acids. The germline V gene encodes CDR1 WNHNN and CDR2 SYGVQD (reference sequence).

V gene TRBV2 combines with J gene TRBJ1-3; 11 bases fit TRBD1. The CDR3 is 17 residues long. Germline V gene sequence: CDR1 SNHLY, CDR2 FYNNEI. Germline trimming cut 3 bases from V and 6 bases from J; bases unmatched to any gene: 10. CDR3 protein: CASSEFYTGQGENTIYF. As DNA, the CDR3 is TGTGCCAGCAGTGAGTTCTACACGGGACAGGGGGAAAACACCATATATTTT.

The rearrangement joins TRBV10-2 to TRBJ2-7; 7 nucleotides agree with TRBD1. Germline CDR1 is WSHSY and CDR2 is SAAADI. This CDR3 contains 12 residues. J gave up 5 bases and V 10 bases, and 8 bases lay outside the gene matches. Here the CDR3 reads CATRQGDHEQYF. The CDR3 region has the DNA TGCGCCACTCGACAGGGTGACCACGAGCAGTACTTC.

The chain is built from TRBV7-2 and TRBJ2-7, with 7 bases identical to TRBD2. CDR3 size: 14 residues. Germline values: CDR1 SGHTA, CDR2 FQGNSA. V lost 5 bases, J lost 3 bases, and 7 bases stayed unmatched. DNA for the CDR3: TGTGCCAGCAGCCTAGGACTAGGTTACTACGAGCAGTACTTC. The encoded protein is CASSLGLGYYEQYF.

This sequence joins TRBV6-1 and TRBJ1-5; 7 nucleotides match TRBD1. The CDR3 sequence is 16 residues long. V was clipped by 4 bases and J by 0 bases; unmatched bases: 6. CDR1 MNHNS and CDR2 SASEGT come from the germline V gene. CDR3 DNA: TGTGCCAGCAGTGTGGGGACAGTGGCTAGCAATCAGCCCCAGCATTTT. It specifies CASSVGTVASNQPQHF.

V is TRBV14 and J is TRBJ1-5; the D is unclear. Trimming left V 3 bases short and J 4 bases short, with 7 bases between. The CDR3 runs 13 residues. Germline V gene lookup returns CDR1 SGHDN and CDR2 FVKESK. DNA for the CDR3: TGTGCCAGCAGCCAGAGTTCTAATCAGCCCCAGCATTTT. Its protein is CASSQSSNQPQHF.

V usage is TRBV13 and J usage is TRBJ2-7; D may be TRBD1 or TRBD2 (5 bases each). This CDR3 contains 16 residues. Trimming took 4 bases from V and 4 from J, leaving 20 bases between them. The germline V gene encodes CDR1 PRHDT and CDR2 FYEKMQ (reference sequence). The CDR3 reads CASSSRGAGPFYEQYF. The CDR3 DNA is TGTGCCAGCAGCTCAAGAGGGGCAGGGCCCTTTTACGAGCAGTACTTC.

V is TRBV13 and J is TRBJ1-2; 8 positions match TRBD1. Germline CDR1 and CDR2: PRHDT and FYEKMQ (reference sequence). Losses at the gene ends were 5 bases for V and 8 bases for J; bases not matched to a gene: 10. The CDR3 length is 14 residues. This chain's CDR3 is CASSGRGRLGGYTF. For the CDR3, the DNA is TGTGCCAGCAGCGGCAGGGGGCGCTTGGGAGGCTACACCTTC.

This sequence joins TRBV19 and TRBJ2-2; D possibly corresponds to TRBD2 (5 bases). V lost 5 bases, J lost 0 bases, and 7 bases lay in between. The CDR3 runs 14 residues. From germline, CDR1 is LNHDA and CDR2 SQIVND (reference sequence). The CDR3 bases are TGTGCCAGTAGTCGGGGTCCGAACACCGGGGAGCTGTTTTTT. As protein: CASSRGPNTGELFF.

This chain connects TRBV6-4 to TRBJ2-1; D ambiguous. Germline V gene data show CDR1 as MRHNA and CDR2 as SNTAGT. The V gene lost 2 bases and the J gene lost 4 bases, with 6 bases spanning the gap. CDR3 length equals 13 residues. CDR3 protein: CASSDQLYNEQFF. The CDR3 DNA reads as TGTGCCAGCAGTGACCAGCTGTACAATGAGCAGTTCTTC.

V and J are TRBV18 and TRBJ1-4; D is uncertain. The CDR3 contains 16 residues. Trimming removed 6 bases at V and 2 bases at J, with 16 bases between. CDR1 is KGHSH, CDR2 LQKENI, per germline. Written as DNA, the CDR3 is TGTGCCAGCTCGACCGTTATCCGGGCCACTAATGAAAAACTGTTTTTT. It is translated as CASSTVIRATNEKLFF.

V is TRBV5-1 and J is TRBJ2-7; 9 nucleotides line up with TRBD1. V was clipped by 2 bases and J by 6 bases; unmatched bases: 3. This CDR3 contains 13 residues. Germline V lookup: CDR1 SGHRS, CDR2 YFSETQ. The CDR3 coding sequence is TGCGCCAGCAGCTTACAGGGGGCTCGCGAGCAGTACTTC. Its protein is CASSLQGAREQYF. The full variable domain, rest sourced from reference TRBV5-1 and TRBJ2-7, is KAGVTQTPRYLIKTRGQQVTLSCSPISGHRSVSWYQQTPGQGLQFLFEYFSETQRNKGNFPGRFSGRQFSNSRSEMNVSTLELGDSALYLCASSLQGAREQYFGPGTRLTVT.